This is a list of T cell receptor beta chains from one sample in a study of blood T cells in healthy people across ages. Each CDR3 protein is one row after TCRdb ran MiXCR on the 5' RACE reads. The sample gives over a million distinct CDR3 sequences, 42% of which show up once; 7.9% is in the top ten. The sequencing sample was made of blood. Receptors originate from a woman between 18 and 29 years old in good health. The CDR3 runs from the conserved cysteine through the conserved F or W. Fields, in order: J gene, D gene, clone size, V gene, CDR3 DNA, CDR3 protein. A D gene is named only where the DNA matches it firmly. Expanded clones get a size class; other rows say once, few or many, or leave the size out.

J: TRBJ1-4
D: TRBD1
size: .
V: TRBV27
DNA: TGTGCCAGCAGTTTTAGACAGGGCAGTGAAAAACTGTTTTTT
CDR3: CASSFRQGSEKLFF

J: TRBJ2-7
D: .
size: .
V: TRBV10-3
DNA: TGTGCCATCAAGGTGGTGGACCTCTCCTACGAGCAGTACTTC
CDR3: CAIKVVDLSYEQYF

J: TRBJ1-5
D: .
size: .
V: TRBV6-1
DNA: TGTGCCAGCAGTGGATCGGGGTCCGGCAATCAGCCCCAGCATTTT
CDR3: CASSGSGSGNQPQHF

J: TRBJ2-3
D: .
size: .
V: TRBV29-1
DNA: TGCAGCGTTACCGGGACCGAATCCACAGATACGCAGTATTTT
CDR3: CSVTGTESTDTQYF

J: TRBJ2-3
D: .
size: few
V: TRBV25-1
DNA: TGTGCCAGCAGTTTTCGATCAGTTACGCAGTATTTT
CDR3: CASSFRSVTQYF

J: TRBJ1-6
D: .
size: few
V: TRBV28
DNA: TGTGCCAGCAGTCTCGGCCTTCGGAATTCACCCCTCCACTTT
CDR3: CASSLGLRNSPLHF

J: TRBJ1-5
D: TRBD1
size: .
V: TRBV9
DNA: TGTGCCAGCAGCTCTAGCACAGGGGGAGGTCAGCCCCAGCATTTT
CDR3: CASSSSTGGGQPQHF

J: TRBJ2-1
D: .
size: few
V: TRBV27
DNA: TGTGCCAGCAGTCGACCTTCCAATGAGCAGTTCTTC
CDR3: CASSRPSNEQFF

J: TRBJ2-7
D: .
size: .
V: TRBV7-3
DNA: TGTGCCAGCAGCCTACTACAGGGCTGGGAGCAGTACTTC
CDR3: CASSLLQGWEQYF

J: TRBJ2-1
D: .
size: few
V: TRBV24-1
DNA: TGTGCCACCAGTGATTTGCGAGGAGGCCTCTACAATGAGCAGTTCTTC
CDR3: CATSDLRGGLYNEQFF

J: TRBJ2-5
D: TRBD1
size: .
V: TRBV20-1
DNA: TGCAGTGCTAGAGGGACCGGGACAGGGGCCTTCAAAGAGACCCAGTACTTC
CDR3: CSARGTGTGAFKETQYF

J: TRBJ1-5
D: TRBD1
size: once
V: TRBV12-3/TRBV12-4
DNA: TGTGCCAGCAGTATCAATCGACAGGGAGCCCAGCCCCAGCATTTT
CDR3: CASSINRQGAQPQHF

J: TRBJ2-1
D: .
size: once
V: TRBV11-1
DNA: TGTGCCAGCAGCCCGTGGGTGAGGATCGGTGAGCAGTTCTTC
CDR3: CASSPWVRIGEQFF

J: TRBJ2-2
D: .
size: few
V: TRBV15
DNA: TGTGCCACCAGCGGTCTCATTCCCGGGGGGCTGTTTTTT
CDR3: CATSGLIPGGLFF

J: TRBJ2-3
D: TRBD2
size: few
V: TRBV12-5
DNA: TGTGCTAGTGGTTTGTTTCTGGCGGGAGACCCAGATACGCAGTATTTT
CDR3: CASGLFLAGDPDTQYF

J: TRBJ2-2
D: .
size: .
V: TRBV24-1
DNA: TGTGCCACCAGTGCCCAGGGCGTCGGGGAGCTGTTTTTT
CDR3: CATSAQGVGELFF

J: TRBJ2-3
D: .
size: few
V: TRBV12-5
DNA: TGTGCTAGTGCCCAATCTACAGATACGCAGTATTTT
CDR3: CASAQSTDTQYF

J: TRBJ2-3
D: TRBD2
size: few
V: TRBV10-3
DNA: TGTGCCATCGGGGAAGCGGGAGCGAACACAGATACGCAGTATTTT
CDR3: CAIGEAGANTDTQYF

J: TRBJ2-1
D: TRBD2
size: .
V: TRBV18
DNA: TGTACCAGCCCACCACTAGCGGAATACAATGAGCAGTTCTTC
CDR3: CTSPPLAEYNEQFF

J: TRBJ1-1
D: TRBD1
size: once
V: TRBV6-1
DNA: TGTGCCAGCAGACCGGGACAGGGGAGGGCTGAAGCTTTCTTT
CDR3: CASRPGQGRAEAFF

J: TRBJ2-1
D: .
size: .
V: TRBV5-1
DNA: TGCGCCAGCAGCTTGGGGTCCGCAGGGGAGCAGTTCTTC
CDR3: CASSLGSAGEQFF

J: TRBJ1-1
D: .
size: few
V: TRBV2
DNA: TGTGCCAGCAGCCCGCGGGACACGCCTTGGGGCAACACTGAAGCTTTCTTT
CDR3: CASSPRDTPWGNTEAFF

J: TRBJ1-1
D: .
size: .
V: TRBV7-3
DNA: TGTGCCAGCAGCTTAAGTCTAGGGACCACTGAAGCTTTCTTT
CDR3: CASSLSLGTTEAFF

J: TRBJ1-2
D: .
size: .
V: TRBV30
DNA: TGTGCCTGGATGGGGGGGGGAGCTAACTATGGCTACACCTTC
CDR3: CAWMGGGANYGYTF

J: TRBJ1-2
D: .
size: .
V: TRBV7-2
DNA: TGTGCCAGCAGTTCTAACGTGGTCGTCACCTTC
CDR3: CASSSNVVVTF

J: TRBJ2-7
D: .
size: once
V: TRBV28
DNA: TGTGCCAGCAGTTTTCGGTCCTCTCCCGGCTACGAGCAGTACTTC
CDR3: CASSFRSSPGYEQYF

J: TRBJ2-7
D: TRBD2
size: .
V: TRBV6-2/TRBV6-3
DNA: TGTGCCAGCAACAATGATGAGGTGTGGGCTAGCGGGATTCCGCACACTAAATCTGGGTACGAGCAGTACTTC
CDR3: CASNNDEVWASGIPHTKSGYEQYF

J: TRBJ2-3
D: TRBD2
size: .
V: TRBV20-1
DNA: TGCAGTGCTGAGCGGGGGCGATTCACAGATACGCAGTATTTT
CDR3: CSAERGRFTDTQYF

J: TRBJ2-3
D: TRBD2
size: .
V: TRBV7-9
DNA: TGTGCCAGCAGCCCCGGCCAGGGACGAGCGGGAGGAGATACGCAGTATTTT
CDR3: CASSPGQGRAGGDTQYF

J: TRBJ2-2
D: .
size: few
V: TRBV5-1
DNA: TGCGCCAGCAGCTTGAGCTCGAACACCGGGGAGCTGTTTTTT
CDR3: CASSLSSNTGELFF

J: TRBJ1-1
D: TRBD1
size: few
V: TRBV6-1
DNA: TGTGCCAGCGGCGAGGGGACAGGGGGCCACACTGAAGCTTTCTTT
CDR3: CASGEGTGGHTEAFF

J: TRBJ2-3
D: TRBD1
size: .
V: TRBV27
DNA: TGTGCCAGCAACGTGGACAGGCTGGCATCGCATACGCAGTATTTT
CDR3: CASNVDRLASHTQYF

J: TRBJ1-2
D: .
size: .
V: TRBV20-1
DNA: TGCAGTGCTAGTCTGGGGGAAGGCTACACCTTC
CDR3: CSASLGEGYTF

J: TRBJ2-1
D: TRBD1
size: .
V: TRBV27
DNA: TGTGCCAGCAGTTTCACTAGGGGGCATGAGCAGTTCTTC
CDR3: CASSFTRGHEQFF

J: TRBJ2-1
D: TRBD1
size: .
V: TRBV20-1
DNA: TGCAGTGCTAGAACTGGGGACAGGGAGTACACTGAGCAGTTCTTC
CDR3: CSARTGDREYTEQFF

J: TRBJ2-5
D: TRBD2
size: .
V: TRBV7-2
DNA: TGTGCCAGCAGCCCGCAGGCGGGAGTAAGAGAGACCCAGTACTTC
CDR3: CASSPQAGVRETQYF

J: TRBJ1-1
D: .
size: few
V: TRBV2
DNA: TGTGCCAGCACTGAGGGACAATTAGATGAAGCTTTCTTT
CDR3: CASTEGQLDEAFF

J: TRBJ2-1
D: .
size: few
V: TRBV20-1
DNA: TGCAGTGCTAGGGGAGACAGGGGAGCGGGGTATGAGCAGTTCTTC
CDR3: CSARGDRGAGYEQFF

J: TRBJ2-4
D: .
size: few
V: TRBV11-2
DNA: TGTGCCAGCCAAATGGGGGGTTTAGCCAAAAACATTCAGTACTTC
CDR3: CASQMGGLAKNIQYF

J: TRBJ2-3
D: .
size: few
V: TRBV20-1
DNA: TGCAGTGCTAGAGAGGAATATACGCAGTATTTT
CDR3: CSAREEYTQYF

J: TRBJ2-3
D: TRBD2
size: .
V: TRBV6-4
DNA: TGTGCCAGCAGGGGGACTAGCCCCACAGATACGCAGTATTTT
CDR3: CASRGTSPTDTQYF

J: TRBJ2-3
D: TRBD2
size: .
V: TRBV6-5
DNA: TGTGCCAGCAGTTACTCCCCAGGGACTAGCGGAACTAGCACAGATACGCAGTATTTT
CDR3: CASSYSPGTSGTSTDTQYF

J: TRBJ2-2
D: TRBD2
size: .
V: TRBV10-3
DNA: TGTGCCATAAGAACTAGCGGGCCCGGGGAGCTGTTTTTT
CDR3: CAIRTSGPGELFF

J: TRBJ1-1
D: TRBD1
size: .
V: TRBV3-1
DNA: TGTGCCAGCAGCCAAGGCAGGACAGGACTGAACACTGAAGCTTTCTTT
CDR3: CASSQGRTGLNTEAFF

J: TRBJ1-2
D: .
size: .
V: TRBV29-1
DNA: TGCAGCGTTGGCCAGGGTACCGCCAACCGTGGCTACACCTTC
CDR3: CSVGQGTANRGYTF

J: TRBJ1-2
D: TRBD1
size: .
V: TRBV6-1
DNA: TGTGCCAGCAGCCCACCGGTCGGGACAGTTTATGGCTACACCTTC
CDR3: CASSPPVGTVYGYTF

J: TRBJ2-7
D: .
size: many
V: TRBV29-1
DNA: TGCAGCGTTGCGATACAGGGCGGCTCCTACGAGCAGTACTTC
CDR3: CSVAIQGGSYEQYF

J: TRBJ1-1
D: .
size: few
V: TRBV10-3
DNA: TGTGCCATCAGTGAGTCAGGGTCCGACACTGAAGCTTTCTTT
CDR3: CAISESGSDTEAFF

J: TRBJ2-7
D: TRBD2
size: few
V: TRBV4-1
DNA: TGCGCCAGCAGCCAAAGCGGACTAGCGGAAAACTACGAGCAGTACTTC
CDR3: CASSQSGLAENYEQYF

J: TRBJ1-6
D: .
size: few
V: TRBV20-1
DNA: TGCAGTGCACCGTCCCGGGACATTGCCTATAATTCACCCCTCCACTTT
CDR3: CSAPSRDIAYNSPLHF

J: TRBJ1-6
D: TRBD1
size: .
V: TRBV4-1
DNA: TGCGCCAGCAGCCAAGATCAGGGACAGCATAATTCACCCCTCCACTTT
CDR3: CASSQDQGQHNSPLHF

J: TRBJ2-7
D: .
size: few
V: TRBV20-1
DNA: TGCAGTGCTAGAGATCCCGGCACCTCCTACGAGCAGTACTTC
CDR3: CSARDPGTSYEQYF

J: TRBJ2-7
D: TRBD1
size: .
V: TRBV10-3
DNA: TGTGCCATCAGCGAAGGACAGGGCAGGACCTACGAGCAGTACTTC
CDR3: CAISEGQGRTYEQYF

J: TRBJ2-7
D: .
size: .
V: TRBV3-1
DNA: TGTGCCAGCAGCCAACAGGGGCTCCCTGGAGAGCAGTACTTC
CDR3: CASSQQGLPGEQYF

J: TRBJ2-7
D: .
size: few
V: TRBV4-1
DNA: TGCGCCAGCAGCCAAGTTGACAGGACAACCTACGAGCAGTACTTC
CDR3: CASSQVDRTTYEQYF

J: TRBJ2-3
D: TRBD2
size: few
V: TRBV27
DNA: TGTGCCAGCAGCCTTCCCGGGACTAGCGGGGGCACAGATACGCAGTATTTT
CDR3: CASSLPGTSGGTDTQYF

J: TRBJ1-1
D: .
size: .
V: TRBV12-3/TRBV12-4
DNA: TGTGCCAGCAGCCCCACAGGTCACACTGAAGCTTTCTTT
CDR3: CASSPTGHTEAFF

J: TRBJ2-7
D: .
size: .
V: TRBV29-1
DNA: TGCAGCGTTGAAGAGCAACAGGGTTACGAGCAGTACTTC
CDR3: CSVEEQQGYEQYF

J: TRBJ1-5
D: .
size: .
V: TRBV29-1
DNA: TGCAGCGTTGTAGGGGTCGGGGGGGGGCAGGGTCAGCCCCAGCATTTT
CDR3: CSVVGVGGGQGQPQHF

J: TRBJ1-5
D: .
size: once
V: TRBV7-2
DNA: TGTGCCAGCAGCCCCGGGGCAGGGAATAGCAAGCAGCCCCAGCATTTT
CDR3: CASSPGAGNSKQPQHF